The rows below give T cell receptor beta chains drawn from one sample of a study of identical twins. TCRdb used MiXCR to reprocess the 5' RACE reads, holding one entry per CDR3 protein. The sample has 350,000 or so distinct CDR3 sequences; around 12% are singletons. The data also belong to a second study, concerning yellow fever vaccine responses in identical twins.

Sequencing was done on a sample of CD8+ T cells sorted from blood. All receptors come from a woman aged 18-35 years in good health. Both conserved end residues are part of each CDR3. D genes are given only for firm matches. The size field is filled for only some rows; it gives once, few, many or a size class.

>TRBV10-2|NA|TRBD2|TRBJ2-7
CASSPRGGRDYYEQYF
TGCGCCAGCAGCCCCAGAGGAGGCCGGGACTACTACGAGCAGTACTTC
>TRBV10-2|many|NA|TRBJ2-1
CASSDGSSYNEQFF
TGTGCCAGCAGTGATGGTAGCTCCTACAATGAGCAGTTCTTC
>TRBV4-1|many|NA|TRBJ2-7
CASSQDSEGFTYEQYF
TGCGCCAGCAGCCAAGATTCGGAAGGGTTTACCTACGAGCAGTACTTC
>TRBV7-8|NA|NA|TRBJ2-1
CASSPTSREQFF
TGTGCCAGCAGCCCCACCTCGCGGGAGCAGTTCTTC
>TRBV6-1|NA|TRBD1|TRBJ2-5
CASSDGQGRETQYF
TGTGCCAGCAGCGACGGACAGGGGCGGGAGACCCAGTACTTC
>TRBV3-1|NA|NA|TRBJ1-5
CASSQDLNSNQPQHF
TGTGCCAGCAGCCAAGACCTCAATAGCAATCAGCCCCAGCATTTT
>TRBV6-1|few|NA|TRBJ2-6
CASDNGSGANVLTF
TGTGCCAGCGATAACGGCTCTGGGGCCAACGTCCTGACTTTC
>TRBV24-1|many|TRBD1|TRBJ1-1
CATSDSGQDTEAFF
TGTGCCACCAGTGACTCGGGACAGGACACTGAAGCTTTCTTT
>TRBV27|NA|TRBD2|TRBJ2-7
CASSLSRTSSYEQYF
TGTGCCAGCAGTTTATCCAGGACTAGCTCCTACGAGCAGTACTTC
>TRBV24-1|NA|TRBD1|TRBJ2-3
CATSGRTGWGTDTQYF
TGTGCCACCAGTGGACGGACAGGGTGGGGCACAGATACGCAGTATTTT
>TRBV9|NA|NA|TRBJ1-3
CASSPRDGGNTIYF
TGTGCCAGCAGCCCCAGGGACGGCGGAAACACCATATATTTT
>TRBV3-1|NA|TRBD2|TRBJ2-1
CASSQVERGGNEQFF
TGTGCCAGCAGCCAAGTTGAGCGGGGGGGCAATGAGCAGTTCTTC
>TRBV10-3|many|TRBD2|TRBJ2-7
CAISESLAGVSYEQYF
TGTGCCATCAGTGAGTCACTAGCGGGAGTCAGTTACGAGCAGTACTTC
>TRBV7-6|NA|NA|TRBJ2-3
CASSLWGGKDTQYF
TGTGCCAGCAGCTTATGGGGGGGCAAAGATACGCAGTATTTT
>TRBV2|NA|NA|TRBJ2-1
CASSQLSGQNNEQFF
TGTGCCAGCAGCCAACTCTCCGGACAGAACAATGAGCAGTTCTTC
>TRBV29-1|NA|NA|TRBJ1-5
CSVEGDNQPQHF
TGCAGCGTTGAGGGCGACAATCAGCCCCAGCATTTT
>TRBV6-5|few|NA|TRBJ2-1
CASSYPVTLRDNEQFF
TGTGCCAGCAGTTATCCCGTTACGTTGCGGGACAATGAGCAGTTCTTC
>TRBV7-6|NA|NA|TRBJ2-3
CASSLNGLEDTQYF
TGTGCCAGCAGCTTAAACGGTCTTGAGGATACGCAGTATTTT
>TRBV12-3/TRBV12-4|many|NA|TRBJ1-1
CASSFLRETFF
TGTGCCAGCAGTTTCCTCCGGGAGACTTTCTTT
>TRBV7-2|NA|TRBD1|TRBJ1-1
CASSFPAQGATTEAFF
TGTGCCAGCAGCTTTCCCGCACAGGGGGCAACCACTGAAGCTTTCTTT
>TRBV20-1|NA|NA|TRBJ2-7
CSARTRGGPYEQYF
TGCAGTGCTAGGACGCGGGGCGGGCCCTACGAGCAGTACTTC
>TRBV6-2/TRBV6-3|few|NA|TRBJ2-1
CASSPPGSSDEQFF
TGTGCCAGCAGCCCCCCGGGGTCTAGCGATGAGCAGTTCTTC
>TRBV5-1|few|NA|TRBJ2-1
CASSFEGGSYNEQFF
TGCGCCAGCAGCTTTGAAGGGGGCTCCTACAATGAGCAGTTCTTC
>TRBV5-1|many|NA|TRBJ2-2
CASREGSGELFF
TGCGCCAGCAGAGAGGGCTCCGGGGAGCTGTTTTTT
>TRBV9|few|NA|TRBJ2-7
CASSAGDSTYEQYF
TGTGCCAGCAGCGCGGGGGACAGCACCTACGAGCAGTACTTC
>TRBV5-1|few|NA|TRBJ1-3
CASSLGQLDGNTIYF
TGCGCCAGCAGCTTGGGGCAACTCGACGGTAACACCATATATTTT
>TRBV5-1|many|TRBD1|TRBJ1-4
CASSSGTGEIEKLFF
TGCGCCAGCAGCTCTGGGACAGGGGAAATCGAAAAACTGTTTTTT
>TRBV28|NA|NA|TRBJ2-1
CASRWIDEQFF
TGTGCCAGCCGGTGGATCGATGAGCAGTTCTTC
>TRBV10-3|NA|TRBD1|TRBJ2-1
CATDDRDRGLNEQFF
TGTGCCACAGACGACCGGGACAGGGGGCTCAATGAGCAGTTCTTC